The TCR beta chain under discussion was sequenced for a study of cytomegalovirus exposure and HLA in healthy donors. Germline CDR1 is SGHTA and CDR2 is FQGNSA. This CDR3 is built from 16 residues. Between the trimmed V and J ends, which lost 2 bases and 1 base, there was a span of 14 bases. Study outcomes and limitations: Immune exposure was documented only through CMV serostatus. In a later analysis, productive TCRs from donors in an Asian-associated ancestry cluster reportedly carried fewer N-insertions than the cohort mean. The study labeled fewer than 200 TCR beta chains cytomegalovirus-associated. Follow-up analysis found HLA locus-dependent TCR association rates, highest for DRB1 and lowest for HLA-C.

As to this clone: As yet, its antigen is unknown.

13 Jbeta primers and 60 Vbeta primers were used for the PCR. The repertoire was sequenced with immunoSEQ multiplex PCR; TCRdb's copy has only in-frame clones and lacks some. The table lists 37,000 or so clones, roughly 80% of them singletons. This clonotype was obtained from a woman aged 40 to 55 in good health and CMV-seronegative. V usage is TRBV7-2 and J usage is TRBJ1-2; a possible D gene is TRBD1 (5 bases). What was sequenced was PBMCs. The CDR3 loop is CASSLSRELVNYGYTF. In DNA, the CDR3 is TGTGCCAGCAGCTTATCCAGGGAACTGGTTAACTATGGCTACACCTTC.